The T cell receptor (beta chain) under discussion was sequenced for a study of tumor and adjacent non-tumor tissue in lung cancer. Germline values: CDR1 LNHDA, CDR2 SQIVND (reference sequence). The CDR3 runs to 13 residues. As concerns this clonotype: What it binds is unknown. The junction departs from germline at one end; a sequencing error may be responsible.

Study-wide results and caveats: Tumor tissue had significantly higher TCR diversity than normal lung. Top 100 clones took a larger repertoire share in normal lung.

RNA was extracted from bulk tissue without any cell sorting. Three rounds of nested PCR, following a modified ARM-PCR protocol, produced the TCRbeta library. One entry per CDR3 protein, called by TCRdb with MiXCR from the multiplex PCR reads. The profile shows roughly 70,000 distinct CDR3 sequences, around three quarters of them singletons. Sequenced sample: lung tumor tissue. The chain carries TRBV19 and TRBJ2-3, with no clear D. The receptor was isolated from a man in his fifties or sixties with non-small cell lung cancer. For the CDR3, the DNA is TGTGCCAGTAGTATGAGGTCGTCGAATACGCTGTATTTT. It encodes CASSMRSSNTLYF.